Included here is one T cell receptor beta chain sequence, with context. The CDR3 is made up of 14 amino acids. Germline CDR1 is MNHEY and CDR2 is SMNVEV (reference sequence). V was clipped by 2 bases and J by 5 bases; unmatched bases: 3. The method was immunoSEQ multiplex PCR; TCRdb's version includes in-frame clones alone and lacks a portion of them. Among 200,000 to 250,000 clones listed, roughly 87% were seen once. The data derive from a study of blood T cell repertoires in COVID-19. The sequence was obtained from a man between 25 and 39 years old who had recovered from COVID-19. The J gene is TRBJ1-5, the V gene TRBV27; 7 positions agree with TRBD1. Sequenced input: PBMCs or T cells enriched from blood (not recorded which). Here the CDR3 DNA reads TGTGCCAGCAGTTTAACAGGACAGGATCAGCCCCAGCATTTT. It translates to CASSLTGQDQPQHF.